This T cell receptor beta chain was retrieved from a study of T-cell memory formation after mild COVID-19. Study-level points and caveats: Researchers could not confirm that second-wave clones peaking on day 37 targeted SARS-CoV-2. Among clones contracting day 15 to 85, CD4/CD8 was balanced, whereas later expanders leaned CD4+.

Via MiXCR, TCRdb re-called the 5' RACE reads, giving one row per CDR3 protein. This repertoire shows around 300,000 distinct CDR3 sequences, roughly 13% found once; its top ten account for 20% to 25%. This clonotype is judged medium-sized (0.01 to 0.1%). The antigen remains undetermined. CDR1 and CDR2 from the germline V gene are MNHNY and SVGAGI (reference sequence). This CDR3 region has 15 residues. V dropped 6 bases and J dropped 1 base, with 15 bases sitting between them. Sequencing was performed on PBMCs or a T cell subset sorted from them (not recorded which). The clonotype originates from a man between 18 and 35 years old who had mild COVID-19 (a few samples of this study predate the infection). Cell type and time point are not known. The rearrangement joins TRBV6-6 to TRBJ2-5; no firm D call. CDR3 protein: CASRLKLTSQETQYF. In nucleotides, the CDR3 is TGTGCCAGCAGACTTAAGTTGACGTCCCAAGAGACCCAGTACTTC.